Given below is one T cell receptor beta chain in context. Its cognate antigen is unknown. This record belongs to a study of T cell responses to AZD1222 COVID-19 vaccine. Study-level results: It was only after the peak T cell response that any repertoires were sampled. Spike-specific TCRs gained breadth and depth after people received two AZD1222 doses.

V was pared by 0 bases and J by 2 bases, with 2 bases of the junction left unmatched. Germline loops: CDR1 LNHNV, CDR2 YYDKDF (reference sequence). This CDR3 region has 15 residues. TCRdb's table, derived via immunoSEQ multiplex PCR, lists solely in-frame clones and lacks some. The top ten hold roughly 10% of the sample, which has fewer than 200,000 clones, around 88% seen once. Sequenced material: peripheral blood, taken 28 days after the second AZD1222 dose. This clonotype originated in an adult who received the AZD1222 COVID-19 vaccine. The genes are TRBV15 and TRBJ2-3; TRBD2 matches at 7 bases. CDR3 in amino acids: CATSRDAGVTDTQYF. CDR3 coding DNA: TGTGCCACCAGCAGAGATGCGGGGGTCACAGATACGCAGTATTTT.